These T cell receptor beta chains were read from a single sample in a study of blood T cell repertoires in COVID-19. Data came from immunoSEQ multiplex PCR; TCRdb stores just in-frame clones and leaves some out. The table records some 190,000 clones, over 75% of them present only once. The sequencing sample was made of PBMCs or T cells enriched from blood (not recorded which). Receptors originate from a man younger than 45 with acute COVID-19. Both conserved end residues are part of each CDR3. The order of the fields is CDR3 length, clone size, D gene, J gene, V gene, CDR3 DNA, CDR3 protein. D genes are given only for firm matches. Where a row states a size, it is once, few, many or the class of an expanded clone; other rows omit it.

>17|.|TRBD2|TRBJ2-1|TRBV7-9
TGTGCCAGCAGCCCCTGGACTAGCGGGGGGCCAGAAAATGAGCAGTTCTTC
CASSPWTSGGPENEQFF
>14|.|TRBD1|TRBJ1-1|TRBV6-1
TGTGCCAGCAGTGAGACAGGGGATGGCACTGAAGCTTTCTTT
CASSETGDGTEAFF
>15|few|TRBD1|TRBJ1-5|TRBV2
TGTGCCAGCAGACTACAGGGGGAAGGCAATCAGCCCCAGCATTTT
CASRLQGEGNQPQHF
>14|few|.|TRBJ1-1|TRBV10-3
TGTGCCATCAATGAGGGACAAATGAACACTGAAGCTTTCTTT
CAINEGQMNTEAFF
>16|.|TRBD2|TRBJ2-3|TRBV3-1/TRBV3-2
TGTGCCAGCTCCGGTCCTAGCGGGGGGGCCACAGATACGCAGTATTTT
CASSGPSGGATDTQYF
>17|few|.|TRBJ2-7|TRBV18
TGTGCCAGCTCACCAGCATCCGGAGGGGTGAGTTCCTACGAGCAGTACTTC
CASSPASGGVSSYEQYF
>16|.|.|TRBJ2-2|TRBV11-2
TGTGCCAGCAGCTTAGGAGAGAGGGCCGGCACCGGGGAGCTGTTTTTT
CASSLGERAGTGELFF
>14|.|TRBD2|TRBJ2-5|TRBV7-9
TGTGCCAGCAGCTTAGCTGAGGGGAGGGCGACCCAGTACTTC
CASSLAEGRATQYF
>14|.|.|TRBJ1-1|TRBV6-6
TGTGCCAGTAGGGGAGGATCGACGAACACTGAAGCTTTCTTT
CASRGGSTNTEAFF
>14|.|.|TRBJ1-2|TRBV7-2
TGTGCCAGCAGCCCTGGAATCCAGGGGTTAGGCTACACCTTC
CASSPGIQGLGYTF
>14|.|TRBD1|TRBJ2-1|TRBV28
TGTGCCAGCAGAAAAACAGGGGGCTTCGATGAGCAGTTCTTC
CASRKTGGFDEQFF
>13|.|TRBD2|TRBJ2-7|TRBV25-1
TGTGCCACTCTAGCGGGGGGTTCCTACGAGCAGTACTTC
CATLAGGSYEQYF
>15|.|TRBD1|TRBJ1-3|TRBV11-2
TGTGCCAGCAGCTTGGGGGACAGGCCAACTCAGCCCCAATATTTT
CASSLGDRPTQPQYF
>13|.|.|TRBJ1-6|TRBV28
TGTGCCAGCCTCAGCGGTGGGTTCCCCAACCTCCACTTT
CASLSGGFPNLHF
>14|.|.|TRBJ2-7|TRBV19
TGTGCCAGTAGTGTCGACCCCCGGGTGAACGAGCAGTACTTC
CASSVDPRVNEQYF
>17|.|TRBD2|TRBJ2-5|TRBV9
TGTGCCAGCAGCGTTCGAGGAGGACTAGCGGGGGAAGAGACCCAGTACTTC
CASSVRGGLAGEETQYF
>16|.|.|TRBJ1-1|TRBV5-6
TGTGCCAGCAGCTTGGCCAATCCGGTGAGGGCCCCTGAAGCTTTCTTT
CASSLANPVRAPEAFF
>15|.|.|TRBJ2-1|TRBV6-1
TGTGCCAGCAGTGACAGGGCCAGGTGGAACAATGAGCAGTTCTTC
CASSDRARWNNEQFF
>15|.|.|TRBJ1-2|TRBV6-5
TGTGCCAGCAGTTACTCGCAGGGTGAGAACTATGGCTACACCTTC
CASSYSQGENYGYTF
>12|.|.|TRBJ2-5|TRBV29-1
TGCAGCGTTGCTGGCGGCCCAGAGACCCAGTACTTC
CSVAGGPETQYF
>16|.|TRBD1|TRBJ1-2|TRBV19
TGTGCCAGTAGTATAGATCAACAGGGGCAAGGTCACGGCTACACCTTC
CASSIDQQGQGHGYTF
>15|few|TRBD1|TRBJ1-2|TRBV14
TGTGCCAGCAGCCAAGAGGCCGGGACAGGGGGCGGCTACACCTTC
CASSQEAGTGGGYTF
>15|once|.|TRBJ2-2|TRBV7-9
TGTGCCAGCAGAAAGGACATACTGGGTCCCGGGGAGCTGTTTTTT
CASRKDILGPGELFF
>17|.|TRBD2|TRBJ2-1|TRBV5-4
TGTGCCAGCAGCTTGAGGCTAGCGGGGACTCGGTACAATGAGCAGTTCTTC
CASSLRLAGTRYNEQFF
>14|.|.|TRBJ1-3|TRBV5-1
TGCGCCAGCAGCGCTCTCGGAGGGGGAAACACCATATATTTT
CASSALGGGNTIYF
>15|.|TRBD2|TRBJ2-1|TRBV7-3
TGTGCCAGCAGCCTCCTAGCGGGGCCCTACAATGAGCAGTTCTTC
CASSLLAGPYNEQFF
>15|.|.|TRBJ1-4|TRBV6-5
TGTGCCAGCAGTCAGGGGCCCTCAACTAATGAAAAACTGTTTTTT
CASSQGPSTNEKLFF
>13|.|.|TRBJ2-2|TRBV5-1
TGCGCCAGCAGCTCGACAGTCACCGGGGAGCTGTTTTTT
CASSSTVTGELFF
>14|.|.|TRBJ1-1|TRBV2
TGTGCCAGCAGATTCAGGGTTGCGGGGTCAGAAGCTTTCTTT
CASRFRVAGSEAFF
>13|.|.|TRBJ2-2|TRBV6-5
TGTGCCAGCTCGGACACGAACACCGGGGAGCTGTTTTTT
CASSDTNTGELFF
>13|.|.|TRBJ2-2|TRBV11-3
TGTGCCAGCAGCCGCGACAGTTCCGGGGAGCTGTTTTTT
CASSRDSSGELFF
>17|.|TRBD1|TRBJ2-1|TRBV7-6
TGTGCCAGCAGTCTTAACGGACAGGGGAAACAATACAATGAGCAGTTCTTC
CASSLNGQGKQYNEQFF
>15|few|TRBD1|TRBJ1-2|TRBV18
TGTGCCAGCTCACGGCCGGGACAGGTTAACTATGGCTACACCTTC
CASSRPGQVNYGYTF
>14|.|.|TRBJ1-1|TRBV6-5
TGTGCCAGCACCGGATTCGGGAGCAGAACAGAAGCTTTCTTT
CASTGFGSRTEAFF
>16|.|.|TRBJ2-3|TRBV7-6
TGTGCCAGCAGCTCCTCCGGGCCCTGGGGGGCAGATACGCAGTATTTT
CASSSSGPWGADTQYF
>14|.|.|TRBJ1-3|TRBV7-2
TGTGCCAGCAGCCCCCAATCGACAGGAAACACCATATATTTT
CASSPQSTGNTIYF
>14|.|TRBD1|TRBJ1-1|TRBV5-1
TGCGCCAGCAGCTTGGGACAGGGGATTACTGAAGCTTTCTTT
CASSLGQGITEAFF
>13|.|.|TRBJ1-1|TRBV7-3
TGTGCCAGCAGCTTGTTGCGAGACACTGAAGCTTTCTTT
CASSLLRDTEAFF
>14|.|.|TRBJ1-1|TRBV6-5
TGTGCCAGCAGTCGACAGCGACAGAACACTGAAGCTTTCTTT
CASSRQRQNTEAFF
>15|.|.|TRBJ1-4|TRBV2
TGTGCCAGCAGAGATCCGGGGGAAAAGGGAGAAAAACTGTTTTTT
CASRDPGEKGEKLFF
>15|.|TRBD1|TRBJ1-2|TRBV4-1
TGCGCCAGCAGCCACCCGGGACAGACTAACTATGGCTACACCTTC
CASSHPGQTNYGYTF
>12|.|TRBD1|TRBJ2-3|TRBV5-1
TGCGCCAGTGACCGGGACAGAGATACGCAGTATTTT
CASDRDRDTQYF
>16|.|.|TRBJ2-3|TRBV7-2
TGTGCCAGCAGCCTTGGGCGGGGTCCCTACACAGATACGCAGTATTTT
CASSLGRGPYTDTQYF
>21|.|.|TRBJ2-2|TRBV4-1
TGCGCCAGCAGCCAAGGTTCCCTCCTGCGATTTGCGGGGTCGAACACCGGGGAGCTGTTTTTT
CASSQGSLLRFAGSNTGELFF
>14|.|TRBD2|TRBJ2-2|TRBV5-1
TGCGCCAGCAGCTGGGGGGGTAGCACCGGGGAGCTGTTTTTT
CASSWGGSTGELFF
>13|.|TRBD1|TRBJ1-2|TRBV5-1
TGCGCCAGCAGCGCGGGACAGGGGTATGGCTACACCTTC
CASSAGQGYGYTF
>15|few|TRBD1|TRBJ1-5|TRBV5-1
TGCGCCAGCAGCCTAGGACAGGGGGCCTCTCAGCCCCAGCATTTT
CASSLGQGASQPQHF
>15|few|TRBD1|TRBJ1-6|TRBV5-1
TGCGCCAGCAGCGCACAGGGGTTTGAGAATTCACCCCTCCACTTT
CASSAQGFENSPLHF
>13|.|TRBD1|TRBJ1-2|TRBV6-5
TGTGCCAGCAGTAAGAAAGAGACAGGGGTTTACACCTTC
CASSKKETGVYTF
>14|once|.|TRBJ2-3|TRBV9
TGTGCCAGCAGCGTAGAGAGTCACACAGATACGCAGTATTTT
CASSVESHTDTQYF
>15|.|.|TRBJ2-5|TRBV7-3
TGTGCCAGCAGCTTAACCCCTAGCAACCAAGAGACCCAGTACTTC
CASSLTPSNQETQYF
>18|.|.|TRBJ1-2|TRBV19
TGTGCCAGTAGTATCCCCGGACAGCTCTTTACGTCGCGGGATGGCTACACCTTC
CASSIPGQLFTSRDGYTF
>13|few|.|TRBJ2-3|TRBV7-9
TGTGCCAGCAGCTTTGGGGGGTCAGATACGCAGTATTTT
CASSFGGSDTQYF
>13|.|TRBD1|TRBJ1-2|TRBV18
TGTGCCAGCTCGAGGGACAGCGAGAATGGCTACACCTTC
CASSRDSENGYTF
>15|few|TRBD1|TRBJ1-4|TRBV6-1
TGTGCCAGCAGTGAAGGGGGACAGGGAGGTGAAAAACTGTTTTTT
CASSEGGQGGEKLFF
>15|.|TRBD1|TRBJ1-5|TRBV9
TGTGCCAGCAGCGTATCGACAGGGCAGGGTCAGCCCCAGCATTTT
CASSVSTGQGQPQHF
>14|few|.|TRBJ1-2|TRBV19
TGTGCCAGTAGCATTACTGGGAGCTACTATGGCTACACCTTC
CASSITGSYYGYTF